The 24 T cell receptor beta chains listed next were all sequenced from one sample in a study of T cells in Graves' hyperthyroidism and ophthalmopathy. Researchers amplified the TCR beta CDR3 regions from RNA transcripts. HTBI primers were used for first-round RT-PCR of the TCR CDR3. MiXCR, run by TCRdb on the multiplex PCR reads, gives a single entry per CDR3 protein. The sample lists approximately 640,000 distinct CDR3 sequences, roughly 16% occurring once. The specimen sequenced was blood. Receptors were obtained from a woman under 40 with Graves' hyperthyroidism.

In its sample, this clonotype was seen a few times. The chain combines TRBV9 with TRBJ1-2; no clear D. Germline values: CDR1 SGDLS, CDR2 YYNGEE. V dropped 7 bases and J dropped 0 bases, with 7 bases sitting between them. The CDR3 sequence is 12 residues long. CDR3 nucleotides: TGTGCCAGCGCGAGCTCTAACTATGGCTACACCTTC. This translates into CASASSNYGYTF.

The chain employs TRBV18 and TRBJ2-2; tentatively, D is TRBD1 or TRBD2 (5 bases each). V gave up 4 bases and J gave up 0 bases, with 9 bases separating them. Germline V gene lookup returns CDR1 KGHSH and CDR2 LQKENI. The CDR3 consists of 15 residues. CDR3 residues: CASSRDGTNTGELFF. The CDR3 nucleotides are TGTGCCAGCTCACGGGACGGAACGAACACCGGGGAGCTGTTTTTT.

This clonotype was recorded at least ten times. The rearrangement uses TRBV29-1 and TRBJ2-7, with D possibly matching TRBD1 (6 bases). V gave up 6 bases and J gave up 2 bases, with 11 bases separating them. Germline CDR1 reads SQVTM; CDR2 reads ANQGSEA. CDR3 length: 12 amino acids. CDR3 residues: CSVVGQTYEQYF. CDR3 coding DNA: TGCAGCGTCGTGGGACAAACCTACGAGCAGTACTTC.

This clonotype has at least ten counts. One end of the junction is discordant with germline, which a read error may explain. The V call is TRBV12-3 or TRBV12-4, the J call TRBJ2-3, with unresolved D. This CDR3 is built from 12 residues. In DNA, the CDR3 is TGTGCCAGCAGTTTAGGTACAGATGCGCAGTATTTT. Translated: CASSLGTDAQYF.

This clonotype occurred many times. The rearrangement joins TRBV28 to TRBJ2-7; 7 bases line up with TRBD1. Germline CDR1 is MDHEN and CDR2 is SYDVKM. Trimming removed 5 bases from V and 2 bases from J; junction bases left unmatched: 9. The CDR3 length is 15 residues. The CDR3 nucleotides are TGTGCCAGCAGTCCACCGGGACAGCATGCCTACGAGCAGTACTTC. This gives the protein CASSPPGQHAYEQYF.

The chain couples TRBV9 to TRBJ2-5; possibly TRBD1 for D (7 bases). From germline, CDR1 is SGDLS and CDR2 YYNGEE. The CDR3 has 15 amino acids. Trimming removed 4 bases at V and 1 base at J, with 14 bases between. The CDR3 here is CASSIGGDSQETQYF. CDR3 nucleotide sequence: TGTGCCAGCAGCATAGGAGGGGACAGCCAAGAGACCCAGTACTTC.

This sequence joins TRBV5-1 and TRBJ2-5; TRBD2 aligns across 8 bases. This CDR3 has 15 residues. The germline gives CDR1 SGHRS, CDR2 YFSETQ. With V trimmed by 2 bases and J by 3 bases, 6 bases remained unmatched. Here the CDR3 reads CASSLTGTREETQYF. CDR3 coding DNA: TGCGCCAGCAGCTTAACCGGGACTAGAGAAGAGACCCAGTACTTC.

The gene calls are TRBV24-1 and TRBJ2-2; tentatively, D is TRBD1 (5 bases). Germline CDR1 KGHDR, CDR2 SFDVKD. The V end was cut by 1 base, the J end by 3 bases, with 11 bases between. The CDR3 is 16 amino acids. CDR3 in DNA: TGTGCCACCAGTGATTTAGAGCAGGGCGACACCGGGGAGCTGTTTTTT. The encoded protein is CATSDLEQGDTGELFF.

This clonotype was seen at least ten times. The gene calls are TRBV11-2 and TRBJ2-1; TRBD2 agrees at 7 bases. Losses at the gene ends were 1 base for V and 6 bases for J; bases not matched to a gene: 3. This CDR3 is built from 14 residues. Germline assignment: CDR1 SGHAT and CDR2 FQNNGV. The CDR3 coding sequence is TGTGCCAGCAGCTTAGGACTAGCCCCCAATGAGCAGTTCTTC. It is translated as CASSLGLAPNEQFF.

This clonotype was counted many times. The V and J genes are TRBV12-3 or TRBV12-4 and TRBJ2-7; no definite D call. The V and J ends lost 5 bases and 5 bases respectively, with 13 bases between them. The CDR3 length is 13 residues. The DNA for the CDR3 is TGTGCCAGCAGTCCTCTTCGGGTGAACGAGCAGTACTTC. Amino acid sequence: CASSPLRVNEQYF.

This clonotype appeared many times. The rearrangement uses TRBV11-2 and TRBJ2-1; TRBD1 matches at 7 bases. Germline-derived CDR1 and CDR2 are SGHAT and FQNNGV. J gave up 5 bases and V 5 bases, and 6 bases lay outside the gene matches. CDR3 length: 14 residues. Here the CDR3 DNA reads TGTGCCAGCAGCCCTCTGGACAGGAACAATGAGCAGTTCTTC. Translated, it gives CASSPLDRNNEQFF.

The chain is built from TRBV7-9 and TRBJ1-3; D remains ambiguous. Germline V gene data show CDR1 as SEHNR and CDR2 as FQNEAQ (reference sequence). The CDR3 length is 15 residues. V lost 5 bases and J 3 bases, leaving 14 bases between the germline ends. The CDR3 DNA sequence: TGTGCCAGCAGCCCCCCTTCGGAGCTTGGAAACACCATATATTTT. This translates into CASSPPSELGNTIYF.

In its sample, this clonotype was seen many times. CDR3 region: CASSQDPRGSDTQYF. The CDR3, as DNA: TGTGCCAGCAGCCAAGATCCCAGGGGTTCAGATACGCAGTATTTT. The chain employs TRBV3-1 and TRBJ2-3, with D possibly TRBD1 on 6 matching bases. The germline CDR1 and CDR2 sequences are LGHDT and YNNKEL (reference sequence). V dropped 0 bases and J dropped 4 bases, with 11 bases sitting between them. The CDR3 totals 15 residues.

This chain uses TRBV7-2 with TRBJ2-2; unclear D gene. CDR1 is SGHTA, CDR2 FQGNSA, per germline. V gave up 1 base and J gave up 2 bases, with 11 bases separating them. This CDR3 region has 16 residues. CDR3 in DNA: TGTGCCAGCAGCTTAGACCAGATTCGAAACACCGGGGAGCTGTTTTTT. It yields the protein CASSLDQIRNTGELFF.

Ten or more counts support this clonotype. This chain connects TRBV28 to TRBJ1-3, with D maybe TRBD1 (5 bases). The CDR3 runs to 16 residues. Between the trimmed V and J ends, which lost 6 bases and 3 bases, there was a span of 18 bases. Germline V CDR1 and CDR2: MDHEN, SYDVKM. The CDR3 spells CASSQNRLTVGNTIYF. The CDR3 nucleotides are TGTGCCAGCAGCCAAAACAGGCTTACGGTTGGAAACACCATATATTTT.

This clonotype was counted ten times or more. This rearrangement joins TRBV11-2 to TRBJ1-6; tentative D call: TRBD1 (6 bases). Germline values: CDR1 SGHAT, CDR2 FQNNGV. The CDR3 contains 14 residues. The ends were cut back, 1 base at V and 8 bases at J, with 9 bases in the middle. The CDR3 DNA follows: TGTGCCAGCAGCTTAGCCGAGGGGGATTCACCCCTCCACTTT. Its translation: CASSLAEGDSPLHF.

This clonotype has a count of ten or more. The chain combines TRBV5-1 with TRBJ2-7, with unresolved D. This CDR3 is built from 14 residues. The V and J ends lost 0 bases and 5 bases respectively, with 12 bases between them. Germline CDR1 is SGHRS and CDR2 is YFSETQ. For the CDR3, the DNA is TGCGCCAGCAGCTTGGTAGAGGTTAGCAACGAGCAGTACTTC. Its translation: CASSLVEVSNEQYF.

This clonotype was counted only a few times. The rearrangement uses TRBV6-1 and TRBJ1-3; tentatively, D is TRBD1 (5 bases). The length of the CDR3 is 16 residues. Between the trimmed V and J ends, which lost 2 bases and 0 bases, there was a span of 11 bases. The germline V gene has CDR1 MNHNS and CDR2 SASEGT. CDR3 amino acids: CASSELGAGSGNTIYF. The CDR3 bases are TGTGCCAGCAGTGAATTAGGGGCTGGCTCTGGAAACACCATATATTTT.

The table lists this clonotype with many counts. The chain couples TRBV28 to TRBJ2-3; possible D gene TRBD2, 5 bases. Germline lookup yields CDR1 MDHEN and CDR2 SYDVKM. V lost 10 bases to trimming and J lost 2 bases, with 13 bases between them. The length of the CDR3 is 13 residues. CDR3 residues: CANAAGSTDTQYF. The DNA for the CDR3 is TGTGCCAACGCCGCGGGCTCCACAGATACGCAGTATTTT.

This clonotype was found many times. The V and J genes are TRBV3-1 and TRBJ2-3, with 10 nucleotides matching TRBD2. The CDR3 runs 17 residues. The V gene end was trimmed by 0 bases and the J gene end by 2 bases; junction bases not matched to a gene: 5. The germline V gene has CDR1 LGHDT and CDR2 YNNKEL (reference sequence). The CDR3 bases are TGTGCCAGCAGCCAAGATCCTAGCGGGGGATTCACAGATACGCAGTATTTT. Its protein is CASSQDPSGGFTDTQYF.

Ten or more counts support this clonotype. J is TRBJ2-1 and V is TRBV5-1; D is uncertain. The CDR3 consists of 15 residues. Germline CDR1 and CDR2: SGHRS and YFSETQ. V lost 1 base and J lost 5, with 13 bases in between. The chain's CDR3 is CASSLSGRWNNEQFF. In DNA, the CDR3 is TGCGCCAGCAGCTTGAGTGGCAGGTGGAACAATGAGCAGTTCTTC.

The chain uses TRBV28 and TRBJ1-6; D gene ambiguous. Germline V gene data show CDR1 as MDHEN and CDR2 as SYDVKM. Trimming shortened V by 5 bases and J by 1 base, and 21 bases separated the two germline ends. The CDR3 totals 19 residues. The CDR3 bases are TGTGCCAGCAGTCCCATGGACGCGGGTCTGATTTCCTATAATTCACCCCTCCACTTT. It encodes CASSPMDAGLISYNSPLHF.

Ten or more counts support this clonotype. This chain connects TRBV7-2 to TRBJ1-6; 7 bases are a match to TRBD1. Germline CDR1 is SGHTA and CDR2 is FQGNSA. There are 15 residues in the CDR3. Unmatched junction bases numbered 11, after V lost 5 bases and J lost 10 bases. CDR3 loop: CASSPTTGSRSPLHF. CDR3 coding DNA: TGTGCCAGCAGCCCGACGACAGGGTCTAGGTCACCCCTCCACTTT.

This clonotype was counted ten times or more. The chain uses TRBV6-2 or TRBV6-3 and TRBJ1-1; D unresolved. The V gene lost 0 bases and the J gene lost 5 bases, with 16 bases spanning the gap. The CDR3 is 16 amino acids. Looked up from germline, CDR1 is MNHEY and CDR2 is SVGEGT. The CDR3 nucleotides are TGTGCCAGCAGTTACTCGATTGGGCAGTGGCCAACTGAAGCTTTCTTT. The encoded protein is CASSYSIGQWPTEAFF.